Listed below are T cell receptor beta chains from one sample, sequenced in a study of technical replicates of blood from a few donors. Clones were read by immunoSEQ multiplex PCR, and TCRdb kept only the in-frame ones, dropping some. This table holds 60,000 to 65,000 clones, approximately 84% found once. The sample taken for sequencing was PBMCs. The receptors here all came from a human donor in good health. Some clones in this sample may be carry-over from other donors' samples. Both conserved end residues are part of each CDR3.

>TRBV6-5|TRBJ1-6|16
CASSYSGQGWNSPLHF
>TRBV29-1|TRBJ2-3|13
CSSQTGFADTQYF
>TRBV6-5|TRBJ2-3|14
CASGVAGGTDTQYF
>TRBV25-1|TRBJ1-6|13
CASMGQANSPLHF
>TRBV25-1|TRBJ1-4|17
CASSEYRAGRTNEKLFF
>TRBV5-8|TRBJ1-4|19
CASSGTGQGNRATNEKLFF
>TRBV18|TRBJ1-2|16
CASSPQEGPFMYGYTF
>TRBV7-2|TRBJ2-7|15
CASSQTRDFRYEQYF
>TRBV29-1|TRBJ1-2|12
CSGYSKNYGYTF
>TRBV4-1|TRBJ2-3|15
CASSQAGVITDTQYF
>TRBV6-1|TRBJ2-2|14
CASGGRGNTGELFF
>TRBV2|TRBJ2-2|15
CASSSDRAGTGELFF
>TRBV13|TRBJ2-7|17
CASSWRRTGLRGYEQYF
>TRBV4-1|TRBJ1-1|14
CASSQVQSNTEAFF
>TRBV27|TRBJ2-7|14
CASSLGLAGDEQYF
>TRBV13|TRBJ2-7|15
CASSLEGGGSYEQYF
>TRBV6-5|TRBJ2-1|15
CASSYPSGSYNEQFF
>TRBV15|TRBJ2-7|16
CATSRGGGQGAYEQYF
>TRBV9|TRBJ2-3|17
CASRPGTGVASTDTQYF
>TRBV7-2|TRBJ2-7|11
CASSSFYEQYF
>TRBV5-1|TRBJ1-1|14
CASSPGQRNTEAFF
>TRBV7-6|TRBJ1-1|14
CASSRQGAGTEAFF
>TRBV19|TRBJ1-5|17
CASSSHRDRDSNQPQHF
>TRBV27|TRBJ2-3|17
CASSSGETSGGWDTQYF
>TRBV18|TRBJ2-7|14
CASSSDRGLDEQYF
>TRBV5-1|TRBJ2-2|14
CASSFQGLAGELFF
>TRBV14|TRBJ2-6|15
CASSQGGSGANVLTF
>TRBV10-1|TRBJ2-7|17
CASSEHGCLAGAIEQYF
>TRBV6-1|TRBJ2-1|12
CASSIGQYEQFF
>TRBV7-2|TRBJ2-5|19
CASSLPRLAGGPKGETQYF
>TRBV4-1|TRBJ2-2|13
CASSQTVAGELFF
>TRBV5-6|TRBJ1-2|15
CASSSTGTGGYGYTF
>TRBV13|TRBJ2-1|12
CASSLVADEQFF
>TRBV28|TRBJ1-2|11
CASSLQRGYTF
>TRBV5-4|TRBJ2-5|16
CASSLWTRREQETQYF
>TRBV7-9|TRBJ1-3|14
CASTRQSSGNTIYF
>TRBV30|TRBJ2-4|13
CAWGGTGGNIQYF
>TRBV7-6|TRBJ1-4|18
CASSLESVIGRPSEKLFF
>TRBV6-6|TRBJ2-3|16
CASSRASAREADTQYF
>TRBV5-1|TRBJ2-7|13
CASRQETDYEQYF
>TRBV9|TRBJ2-4|14
CASSGTGGLNIQYF
>TRBV4-2|TRBJ1-2|14
CASSQDYLGGGYTF
>TRBV2|TRBJ1-4|14
CASSIPGTNEKLFF
>TRBV6-1|TRBJ1-2|13
CASSEVTVYGYTF
>TRBV6-5|TRBJ2-7|13
CASRVAGPYEQYF
>TRBV30|TRBJ1-2|12
CAWSTGPRGYTF
>TRBV7-9|TRBJ2-7|15
CASSLGTGGAGEQYF
>TRBV6-5|TRBJ1-1|14
CASSYRDRAREAFF
>TRBV4-2|TRBJ2-7|16
CASSQDPAGGSYEQYF
>TRBV5-6|TRBJ2-4|16
CASSLADGTAKNIQYF
>TRBV5-1|TRBJ2-7|14
CASSPGQGAYEQYF
>TRBV4-3|TRBJ1-6|17
CASSQDPWGSNNSPLHF
>TRBV19|TRBJ2-7|15
CASSKSGGSSYEQYF
>TRBV7-2|TRBJ1-4|15
CASSTSRATNEKLFF
>TRBV15|TRBJ1-6|15
CATSRDMGAWAPLHF
>TRBV7-2|TRBJ1-3|16
CASSWSGTGGMNTIYF
>TRBV4-1|TRBJ2-3|14
CASSQEEVSDTQYF